This T cell receptor (beta chain) was sequenced for a study of vaccination and CD4 T cells after COVID-19 (dated by TCRdb to the early 2020s). About the full investigation: Every convalescent patient had a positive nasal swab PCR test for SARS-CoV-2, with mild disease in nine patients and severe disease in one. In roughly 10 COVID-19 convalescent patients and a handful of infection-naive healthy vaccine recipients, the spike-specific CD4+ TCR repertoire before mRNA vaccination was compared with the repertoire after mRNA vaccination. Post-COVID blood samples from convalescent patients were collected a median of around 100 days after diagnosis, with a range of roughly 35 to 170 days. The time from the second vaccine dose to post-vaccine blood sampling had a median of roughly 79 days and ranged from about 14 to 250 days. In control cultures, a CEFX viral epitope pool was used as positive control, an HIV-1 Nef peptide pool was used as negative control, or no peptide was added. A few convalescent patients were sampled both early after vaccination (day 14) and late after vaccination (days 161 to 241). The convalescent cohort comprised six males and four females, including two Hispanic individuals, seven Caucasians, two Asians and one multiracial person. Participants got two doses of the Pfizer-BioNTech BNT162b2 vaccine (n=8) or two doses of the Moderna mRNA-1273 vaccine (n=2). For stimulating the cultures, overlapping spike peptide pools were used, derived from SARS-CoV-2 as well as from the common cold coronaviruses HCoV-NL63, HCoV-OC43 and HCoV-229E.

Library preparation was by PCR. DNA from cultured CD4+ T cells was subjected to TCR sequencing with the Oncomine TCR Beta short-read assay at the Johns Hopkins FTIC core. The QIAamp micro DNA kit was used to extract genomic DNA from the cultured CD4+ T cells. Oncomine TCR Beta libraries from cultured CD4+ T cells were pooled using unique dual indexes and sequenced on an Illumina iSeq 100. The source study handled its data this way. Non-productive sequences were removed, and CDR3s not starting with C, not ending with F or W, or shorter than 7 amino acids were discarded. The MANAFEST web application identified antigen-specific clonotypes by comparing peptide-stimulated wells against reference wells and other culture wells. To be called positive, a clone needed an FDR below 0.05, an odds ratio above 5, and a productive frequency above 0.1% in at least two of three replicate wells. A clonotype was classed as cross-reactive if the clonotype showed significant expansion both in SARS-CoV-2 spike wells and in at least one common cold coronavirus spike condition. CDR3 homology was assessed with Levenshtein distances (stringdist) and unrooted phylogenetic trees (ape) in R version 3.6.1. TCRdb itself trimmed the public reads at Q25 with fastp, ran MiXCR and retained productive beta chains. For every CDR3 protein sequence, its rows merge into one entry that carries the most common genes and DNA. The V and J calls were determined by TCRdb, not by the authors. For this sample there are about 20,000 distinct CDR3 sequences; roughly two fifths appear just once. The top ten hold roughly 27% of the sample.

The cysteine opens and the phenylalanine closes a CDR3 of 14 amino acids. The CDR3 DNA has 42 bases and is translated from base 1. CDR1 and CDR2 were assigned from the germline V gene as SGHNT and YENEEA. V drops 2 bases and J drops 5 bases, leaving 13 bases in between. What the time point label conveys for this sample: late sampling 161 to 241 days after vaccination in a few convalescent patients. The label giving this sample's treatment or condition can be read as: roughly 10-day PBMC culture with coronavirus spike peptide pools or control peptides (ViraFEST assay). The ViraFEST assay, used in the study, expanded antigen-specific T cells with peptide pools and then identified the expanded clonotypes through TCR sequencing. The convalescent patients' positive SARS-CoV-2 PCR tests fell between March and December 2020, which was before the Alpha, Beta and Delta variants emerged in the United States. Each well held about 2 million PBMCs cultured in IMDM containing around 5.1% human AB serum and 9 to 10 IU/ml IL-2, with 8 to 10 ug/ml peptide pools added. On days 3 and 7, half of the culture medium was replaced with fresh IL-2-containing medium. Once the cells had been in culture for about 10 days, the EasySep CD4+ T cell isolation kit was used to isolate CD4+ T cells by negative selection. Ficoll-Paque Plus gradient centrifugation was used to isolate PBMCs from whole blood, and the isolated PBMCs were then either used fresh or cryopreserved at -140C. In general, triplicate wells were set up for every culture condition.

Of note for this clonotype: The antigen this receptor binds is unknown. Base qualities are not at hand, and no much larger clone is one base apart.

Overall results and qualifications from the work: Only a relatively small number of convalescent patients were included in the study, and early timepoints following natural infection were not analyzed. Of the vaccine-specific clones in convalescent patients, 304 of 307, or nearly all, reacted only to SARS-CoV-2 spike and did not cross-react with common cold coronaviruses. The median number of SARS-CoV-2-reactive clonotypes rose from 21 after infection to 38 after vaccination, but the change was not significant. In convalescent patients, a median approximately 86% of post-vaccine SARS-CoV-2-reactive clones were detected only after vaccination, suggesting vaccine-specific priming.

Sequencing used CD4+ T cells from blood, cultured in vitro, obtained about 7 months after SARS-CoV-2 vaccination. This sequence uses TRBV11-3 and TRBJ2-7; TRBD2 is possibly the D segment (6 matching bases). The TCR originated in a human donor who had recovered from COVID-19. The CDR3 amino acid sequence is: CASSLSGDVNEQYF. The sequence in DNA is TGTGCCAGCAGCTTATCGGGAGATGTGAACGAGCAGTACTTC.